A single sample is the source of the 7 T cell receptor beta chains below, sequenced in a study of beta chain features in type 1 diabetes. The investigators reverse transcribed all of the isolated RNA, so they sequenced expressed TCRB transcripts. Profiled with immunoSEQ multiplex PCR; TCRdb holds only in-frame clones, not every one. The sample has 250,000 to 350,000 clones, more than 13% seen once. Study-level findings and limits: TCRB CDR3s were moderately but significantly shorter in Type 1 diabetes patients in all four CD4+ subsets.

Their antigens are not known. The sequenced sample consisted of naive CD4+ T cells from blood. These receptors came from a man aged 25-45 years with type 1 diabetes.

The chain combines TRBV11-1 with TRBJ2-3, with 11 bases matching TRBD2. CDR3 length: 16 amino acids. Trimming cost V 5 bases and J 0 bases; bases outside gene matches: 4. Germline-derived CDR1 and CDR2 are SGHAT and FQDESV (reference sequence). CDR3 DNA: TGTGCCAGCAGCGTGAGACTAGCGGGAAGCACAGATACGCAGTATTTT. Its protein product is CASSVRLAGSTDTQYF.

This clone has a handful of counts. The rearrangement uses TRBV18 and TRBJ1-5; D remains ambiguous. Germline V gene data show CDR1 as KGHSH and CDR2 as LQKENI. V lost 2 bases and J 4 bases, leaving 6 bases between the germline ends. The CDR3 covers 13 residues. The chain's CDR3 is CASSPGDNQPQHF. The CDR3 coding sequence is TGTGCCAGCTCACCAGGAGATAATCAGCCCCAGCATTTT.

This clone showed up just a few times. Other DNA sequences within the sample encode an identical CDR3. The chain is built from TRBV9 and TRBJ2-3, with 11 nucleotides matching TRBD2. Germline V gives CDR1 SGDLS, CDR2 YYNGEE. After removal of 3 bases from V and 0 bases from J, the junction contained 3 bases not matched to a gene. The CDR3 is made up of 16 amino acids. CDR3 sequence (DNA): TGTGCCAGCAGCGCGGGACTAGCGGCTAGCACAGATACGCAGTATTTT. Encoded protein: CASSAGLAASTDTQYF.

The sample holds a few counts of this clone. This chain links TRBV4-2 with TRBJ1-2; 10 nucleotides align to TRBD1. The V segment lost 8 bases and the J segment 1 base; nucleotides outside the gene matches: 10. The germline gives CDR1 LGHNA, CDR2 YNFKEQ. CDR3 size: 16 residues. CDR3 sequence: CASRTDRGRFNYGYTF. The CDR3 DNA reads TGTGCCAGCCGCACAGACAGGGGGCGTTTTAACTATGGCTACACCTTC.

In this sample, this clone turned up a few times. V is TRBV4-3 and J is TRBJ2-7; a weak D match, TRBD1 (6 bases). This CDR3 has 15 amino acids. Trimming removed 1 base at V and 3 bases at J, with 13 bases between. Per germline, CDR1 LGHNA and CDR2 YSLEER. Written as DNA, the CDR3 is TGCGCCAGCAGCCAAGTTCGGGACACCTTCTACGAGCAGTACTTC. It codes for CASSQVRDTFYEQYF.

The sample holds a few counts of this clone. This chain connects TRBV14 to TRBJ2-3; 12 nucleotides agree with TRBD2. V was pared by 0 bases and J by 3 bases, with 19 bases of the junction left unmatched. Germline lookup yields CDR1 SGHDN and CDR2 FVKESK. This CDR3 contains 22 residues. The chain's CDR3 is CASSQERNGLAGGPRRTDTQYF. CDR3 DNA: TGTGCCAGCAGCCAAGAAAGAAATGGGCTAGCGGGAGGGCCGCGAAGAACAGATACGCAGTATTTT.

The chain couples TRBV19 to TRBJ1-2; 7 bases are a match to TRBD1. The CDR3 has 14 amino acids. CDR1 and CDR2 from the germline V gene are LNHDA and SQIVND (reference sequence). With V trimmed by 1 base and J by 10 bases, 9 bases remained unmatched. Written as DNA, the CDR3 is TGTGCCAGTAGTATAGTTCGACAGGGTTACGACTACACCTTC. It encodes CASSIVRQGYDYTF.